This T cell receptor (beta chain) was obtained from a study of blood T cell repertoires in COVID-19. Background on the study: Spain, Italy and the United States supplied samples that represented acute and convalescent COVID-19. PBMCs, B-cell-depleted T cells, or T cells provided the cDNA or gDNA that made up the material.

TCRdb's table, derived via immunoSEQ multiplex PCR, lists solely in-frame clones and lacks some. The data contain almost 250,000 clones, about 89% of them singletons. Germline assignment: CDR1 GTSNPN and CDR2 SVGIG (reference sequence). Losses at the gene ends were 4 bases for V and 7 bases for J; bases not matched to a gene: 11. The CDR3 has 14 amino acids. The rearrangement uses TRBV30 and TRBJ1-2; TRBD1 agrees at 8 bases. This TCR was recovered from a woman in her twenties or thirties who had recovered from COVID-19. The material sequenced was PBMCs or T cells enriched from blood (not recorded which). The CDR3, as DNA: TGTGCCTGGAACCTCAACAGGGGGACAGGTGGCTACACCTTC. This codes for CAWNLNRGTGGYTF.